This TCR beta chain was sequenced during a study of blood T cell repertoires in COVID-19. As for the study in general: Donors in the United States, Italy and Spain gave samples during acute or convalescent COVID-19. PBMCs, B-cell-depleted T cells, or T cells were the source of the cDNA or gDNA that made up the material.

The CDR3 is 12 residues long. Unmatched junction bases numbered 9, after V lost 7 bases and J lost 6 bases. Germline lookup yields CDR1 SQVTM and CDR2 ANQGSEA. Here immunoSEQ multiplex PCR was the method, and the copy in TCRdb shows in-frame clones only, minus some. The top ten clones hold 3% to 4% of a sample with about 86,000 clones, 85% of them seen once. The sample was peripheral blood. The receptor's source is a man aged 50 or older with acute or convalescent COVID-19. The chain carries TRBV29-1 and TRBJ2-7; 7 nucleotides align to TRBD2. Here the CDR3 reads CSGGGEGREQYF. DNA for the CDR3: TGCAGCGGGGGAGGGGAGGGTCGCGAGCAGTACTTC.